The 20 T cell receptor beta chains below all came from one sample that was sequenced in a study of blood T cell repertoires in COVID-19. Sequenced by immunoSEQ multiplex PCR; TCRdb stores in-frame clones only, minus some. The sample holds 120,000 to 150,000 clones; about 90% are singletons and the top ten take 10% to 13%. Material for sequencing was peripheral blood. The receptor set was obtained from a man aged 45-65 years with active or convalescent COVID-19.

The V and J genes are TRBV20-1 and TRBJ2-7; D ambiguous. The CDR3 consists of 10 residues. Germline V gene lookup returns CDR1 DFQATT and CDR2 SNEGSKA (reference sequence). V was shortened by 5 bases and J by 3 bases, with 5 bases between the two germline ends. Here the CDR3 DNA reads TGCAGTGCTGGCAACTACGAGCAGTACTTC. Its protein is CSAGNYEQYF.

The rearrangement uses TRBV2 and TRBJ2-7; TRBD2 matches 11 bases. V shed 5 bases, J shed 4 bases, and the junction held 7 bases outside the gene matches. This CDR3 has 15 amino acids. CDR1 is SNHLY, CDR2 FYNNEI, per germline. CDR3 coding DNA: TGTGCCAGCAGTCAGACTAGCGGGGCCGATTACGAGCAGTACTTC. Its protein product is CASSQTSGADYEQYF.

This chain uses TRBV28 with TRBJ1-4; the match to TRBD1 covers 9 bases. Germline V gene data show CDR1 as MDHEN and CDR2 as SYDVKM. V shed 5 bases and J 8 bases; nucleotides not matched to a gene: 9. The CDR3 spans 15 residues. The CDR3 reads CASSLSGTGREKLFF. The CDR3 bases are TGTGCCAGCAGTCTTTCCGGGACAGGGAGAGAAAAACTGTTTTTT.

V and J are TRBV28 and TRBJ2-4; TRBD2 matches at 16 bases. Germline V CDR1 and CDR2: MDHEN, SYDVKM. The J segment lost 1 base and the V segment lost 3 bases, leaving 3 bases of the junction unmatched. The CDR3 spans 18 residues. The CDR3 DNA reads as TGTGCCAGCAGTTTGGGACTAGCGGGAGGGCGGGCCAAAAACATTCAGTACTTC. This sequence encodes CASSLGLAGGRAKNIQYF.

This chain links TRBV28 with TRBJ1-6; D may be TRBD1 (6 bases). Germline values: CDR1 MDHEN, CDR2 SYDVKM. Trimming took off 2 bases at V and 4 bases at J, with 12 bases between the two ends. The CDR3 covers 16 residues. The CDR3 coding sequence is TGTGCCAGCAGTTTAGTGACAGGAACTTATAATTCACCCCTCCACTTT. It is translated as CASSLVTGTYNSPLHF.

As to this clone: Compared with germline, one end of the junction differs, possibly owing to a read error. The chain is built from TRBV20-1 and TRBJ2-7, with 12 bases fitting TRBD1. The CDR3 sequence is 11 residues long. The germline V gene encodes CDR1 DFQATT and CDR2 SNEGSKA (reference sequence). In DNA, the CDR3 is TGCAGTGCTAGAGATCGGGACAGGGGGCAATTC. Translating gives CSARDRDRGQF.

V usage is TRBV2 and J usage is TRBJ1-1; D remains ambiguous. Germline lookup yields CDR1 SNHLY and CDR2 FYNNEI. The CDR3 is made up of 13 amino acids. V was cut by 0 bases and J by 3 bases, with 5 bases left in between. CDR3 nucleotide sequence: TGTGCCAGCAGTGAAGCGGCTGACACTGAAGCTTTCTTT. Amino acid sequence: CASSEAADTEAFF. The full variable domain, in which reference TRBV2 and TRBJ1-1 provide the parts outside the CDR3, is EPEVTQTPSHQVTQMGQEVILRCVPISNHLYFYWYRQILGQKVEFLVSFYNNEISEKSEIFDDQFSVERPDGSNFTLKIRSTKLEDSAMYFCASSEAADTEAFFGQGTRLTVV.

In its sample, this clone was seen once. The genes are TRBV4-1 and TRBJ2-1, with D maybe TRBD1 (6 bases). V gave up 0 bases and J gave up 0 bases, with 15 bases separating them. Germline values: CDR1 MGHRA, CDR2 YSYEKL. The CDR3 totals 18 residues. CDR3 sequence: CASSQDRHRASSYNEQFF. In nucleotides, the CDR3 is TGCGCCAGCAGCCAAGATCGGCACAGGGCTAGCTCCTACAATGAGCAGTTCTTC.

The rearrangement joins TRBV28 to TRBJ1-4; D perhaps matches TRBD1 (5 bases). V lost 2 bases and J 7 bases, leaving 8 bases between the germline ends. In germline, CDR1 is MDHEN, CDR2 SYDVKM. There are 13 residues in the CDR3. In DNA form, the CDR3 reads TGTGCCAGCAGTTTAGCCGGGGGTGAAAAACTGTTTTTT. Translated: CASSLAGGEKLFF.

This chain links TRBV5-1 with TRBJ2-1; 9 nucleotides agree with TRBD1. The trim removed 2 bases at V and 5 bases at J, leaving 2 bases unmatched. The germline V gene encodes CDR1 SGHRS and CDR2 YFSETQ. The CDR3 runs to 14 residues. CDR3 amino acids: CASSLGTGNNEQFF. CDR3 coding DNA: TGCGCCAGCAGCTTAGGGACAGGGAACAATGAGCAGTTCTTC.

The chain links TRBV7-8 to TRBJ2-3; maybe TRBD1 (5 bases). Germline assignment: CDR1 SGHVS and CDR2 FQNEAQ. The CDR3 is 15 residues long. The germline V and J ends were trimmed by 1 base and 1 base, with 9 bases remaining between them. The CDR3 reads CASSLGGGRTDTQYF. The DNA of the CDR3 is TGTGCCAGCAGCTTAGGGGGCGGACGCACAGATACGCAGTATTTT.

The chain has TRBV28 and TRBJ1-2; D may be TRBD1 (5 bases). Germline CDR1 and CDR2: MDHEN and SYDVKM. The length of the CDR3 is 14 residues. V dropped 6 bases and J dropped 2 bases, with 13 bases sitting between them. DNA for the CDR3: TGTGCCAGCAGGTTAGACAGATCAAACTATGGCTACACCTTC. This encodes CASRLDRSNYGYTF.

The CDR3 here is CASSALAGWHNEQFF. The CDR3 DNA reads as TGTGCCAGTAGTGCCTTAGCGGGGTGGCACAATGAGCAGTTCTTC. The chain employs TRBV19 and TRBJ2-1; 8 bases are shared with TRBD2. This CDR3 is built from 15 residues. V trimming: 5 bases; J trimming: 5 bases; junction bases outside the gene matches: 8. CDR1 and CDR2 from the germline V gene are LNHDA and SQIVND (reference sequence).

The chain uses TRBV11-2 and TRBJ2-1; D might be TRBD2 (5 bases). The germline V gene encodes CDR1 SGHAT and CDR2 FQNNGV. With 4 bases removed from V and 9 bases from J, the gap between germline ends came to 19 bases. The CDR3 runs 15 residues. The CDR3 loop is CASSWETIRGGEQFF. Written as DNA, the CDR3 is TGTGCCAGCAGCTGGGAGACAATCCGGGGTGGTGAGCAGTTCTTC.

This sequence joins TRBV20-1 and TRBJ2-1, with no clear D. The CDR3 runs to 11 residues. Per the germline V gene, CDR1 is DFQATT and CDR2 is SNEGSKA (reference sequence). Deletions cut 1 base from V and 7 bases from J, with 5 bases between. This chain's CDR3 is CSARAVNEQFF. The CDR3 DNA is TGCAGTGCTAGAGCTGTGAATGAGCAGTTCTTC.

The chain couples TRBV5-6 to TRBJ1-4, with D possibly being TRBD1 (5 bases). Germline V gene data show CDR1 as SGHDT and CDR2 as YYEEEE. The CDR3 runs to 18 residues. Trimming removed 4 bases from V and 6 bases from J, with 25 bases in between. CDR3 in amino acids: CASSPHPGTKRRDEKLFF. The DNA of the CDR3 is TGTGCCAGCAGCCCCCACCCCGGGACCAAACGGAGGGATGAAAAACTGTTTTTT.

V usage is TRBV18 and J usage is TRBJ2-7; TRBD2 aligns across 11 bases. V trimming: 4 bases; J trimming: 7 bases; junction bases outside the gene matches: 21. The CDR3 extends over 19 amino acids. Germline values: CDR1 KGHSH, CDR2 LQKENI. CDR3: CASSLRSELAGGISGEQYF. CDR3 nucleotides: TGTGCCAGCTCACTTAGGTCCGAGCTAGCGGGAGGAATATCGGGGGAGCAGTACTTC. Complete variable domain (other parts from reference TRBV18 and TRBJ2-7): NAGVMQNPRHLVRRRGQEARLRCSPMKGHSHVYWYRQLPEEGLKFMVYLQKENIIDESGMPKERFSAEFPKEGPSILRIQQVVRGDSAAYFCASSLRSELAGGISGEQYFGPGTRLTVT.

The chain couples TRBV7-2 to TRBJ1-6; the D gene is possibly TRBD1 (5 bases). Trimming pared 6 bases from V and 9 bases from J, leaving 12 bases between. Germline assignment: CDR1 SGHTA and CDR2 FQGNSA. The CDR3 is made up of 13 amino acids. The CDR3 is CASRRGSTSPLHF. Written as DNA, the CDR3 is TGTGCCAGCAGAAGGGGCAGCACTTCACCCCTCCACTTT.

This clone is a singleton in its sample. The chain links TRBV7-8 to TRBJ2-1, with D possibly TRBD1 on 5 matching bases. This CDR3 spans 15 amino acids. The V and J ends lost 2 bases and 0 bases respectively, with 8 bases between them. Per the germline V gene, CDR1 is SGHVS and CDR2 is FQNEAQ. The CDR3 DNA sequence: TGTGCCAGCAGCTTAAGACAGACCTCCTACAATGAGCAGTTCTTC. This translates into CASSLRQTSYNEQFF.

The V call is TRBV2, the J call TRBJ1-6; possible D gene TRBD1, 5 bases. There are 14 residues in the CDR3. The V end lost 3 bases, the J end lost 9 bases, and 12 bases lay between the germline ends. The germline V gene has CDR1 SNHLY and CDR2 FYNNEI. The CDR3 spells CASSDLGTRSPLHF. Here the CDR3 DNA reads TGTGCCAGCAGTGATTTAGGGACTCGTTCACCCCTCCACTTT.